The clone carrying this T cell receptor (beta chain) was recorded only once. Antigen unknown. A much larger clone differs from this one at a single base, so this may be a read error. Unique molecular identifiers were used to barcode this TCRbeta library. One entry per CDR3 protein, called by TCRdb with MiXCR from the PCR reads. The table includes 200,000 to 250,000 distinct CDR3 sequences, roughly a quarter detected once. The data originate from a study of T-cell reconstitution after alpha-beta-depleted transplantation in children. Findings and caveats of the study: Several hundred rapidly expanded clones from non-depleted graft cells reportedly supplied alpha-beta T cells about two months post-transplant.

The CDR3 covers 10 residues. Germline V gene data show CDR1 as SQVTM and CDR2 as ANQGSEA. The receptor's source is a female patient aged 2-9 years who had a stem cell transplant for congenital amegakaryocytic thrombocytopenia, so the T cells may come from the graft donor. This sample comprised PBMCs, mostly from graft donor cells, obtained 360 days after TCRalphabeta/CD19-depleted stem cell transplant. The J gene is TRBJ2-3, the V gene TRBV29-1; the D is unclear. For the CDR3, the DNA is TGCAGCGTTGAAGATCTTGTCCAGGTTTTT. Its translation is CSVEDLVQVF.